Described below is a single T cell receptor (beta chain) sequence and its context. As yet, its antigen is unknown. This sample stems from a study of shared clonotypes between healthy human individuals. Regarding the study as a whole: An anticipated effect of sequencing depth on clonotype sharing among donors was recognized. Donor scarcity curtailed the genetic and exposure-history diversity represented herein. Roughly 5.3% of naive CD4 clonotypes were common to several donors.

The authors combined CD45RO+ cells with CCR7-negative CD45RA+ TemRA cells as CD8 memory. V shed 4 bases and J shed 0 bases, with 16 bases lying between them. The CDR3 is made up of 16 amino acids. In germline, CDR1 is SGDLS, CDR2 YYNGEE. Data came from immunoSEQ multiplex PCR; TCRdb stores just in-frame clones and leaves some out. The table has some 700,000 clones, about nine tenths seen once. This TCR came from a man between 18 and 29 years old in good health. Some clones in this sample may be carry-over from other donors' samples. The rearrangement links TRBV9 to TRBJ1-1, with D possibly TRBD1 on 5 matching bases. Specimen: memory CD8+ T cells from PBMCs. Subset denoted: CD45RO+ cells pooled with CCR7-negative TemRA cells. CDR3 sequence (DNA): TGTGCCAGCAGCCCACCAGGTGAGGGGATGAACACTGAAGCTTTCTTT. Protein product: CASSPPGEGMNTEAFF.